What follows are 32 T cell receptor beta chains derived from one specimen sequenced in a study of T cell responses to AZD1222 COVID-19 vaccine. Profiling relied on immunoSEQ multiplex PCR, and the TCRdb table lists in-frame clones only, not all of them. The table includes more than 85,000 clones, roughly nine tenths detected once. The material was peripheral blood, obtained on day 0 of AZD1222 vaccination. The receptors originated from an adult in good health.

The rearrangement uses TRBV5-1 and TRBJ1-1; D remains ambiguous. The CDR3 is 13 residues long. V was cut by 4 bases and J by 0 bases, with 7 bases left in between. Germline V lookup: CDR1 SGHRS, CDR2 YFSETQ. The chain's CDR3 is CASSPDMNTEAFF. CDR3 in DNA: TGCGCCAGCAGCCCCGACATGAACACTGAAGCTTTCTTT.

This clone was seen ten or more times. This rearrangement joins TRBV10-2 to TRBJ2-4; D gene ambiguous. Germline V gene data show CDR1 as WSHSY and CDR2 as SAAADI. This CDR3 is 16 amino acids long. Trimming took off 2 bases at V and 0 bases at J, with 11 bases between the two ends. The CDR3 reads CASSEGVRLAKNIQYF. CDR3 nucleotide sequence: TGCGCCAGCAGTGAGGGAGTTAGACTAGCCAAAAACATTCAGTACTTC.

This clone was seen just once. An end of the junction does not agree with germline; a read error may underlie this. The gene calls are TRBV3-1 (or the pseudogene TRBV3-2) and TRBJ1-1, with D possibly matching TRBD1 (6 bases). This CDR3 comprises 12 residues. In germline, CDR1 is LGHDT, CDR2 YNNKEL (reference sequence). CDR3 bases: TGTGCCAGCAGCCCGGGCTACGGGACAACACACTTT. The encoded protein is CASSPGYGTTHF.

The chain carries TRBV28 and TRBJ1-2; TRBD1 agrees at 10 bases. The CDR3 has 14 residues. The V gene end was trimmed by 6 bases and the J gene end by 1 base; junction bases not matched to a gene: 2. Germline V gives CDR1 MDHEN, CDR2 SYDVKM. The chain's CDR3 is CASRGTGDNYGYTF. In nucleotides, the CDR3 is TGTGCCAGCAGGGGGACAGGGGATAACTATGGCTACACCTTC.

The V gene is TRBV5-1, the J gene TRBJ2-4; D may be TRBD1 (7 bases). Looked up from germline, CDR1 is SGHRS and CDR2 is YFSETQ. V lost 4 bases and J 5 bases, leaving 16 bases between the germline ends. This CDR3 region has 15 residues. This chain's CDR3 is CASSPGRQGENIQYF. In DNA form, the CDR3 reads TGCGCCAGCAGCCCCGGGAGACAGGGAGAAAACATTCAGTACTTC. The full variable domain, completed using reference TRBV5-1 and TRBJ2-4, is KAGVTQTPRYLIKTRGQQVTLSCSPISGHRSVSWYQQTPGQGLQFLFEYFSETQRNKGNFPGRFSGRQFSNSRSEMNVSTLELGDSALYLCASSPGRQGENIQYFGAGTRLSVL.

The chain combines TRBV27 with TRBJ2-7; 8 positions match TRBD2. V gave up 7 bases and J gave up 1 base; unmatched junction bases: 6. The germline gives CDR1 MNHEY, CDR2 SMNVEV (reference sequence). The CDR3 is made up of 14 amino acids. DNA for the CDR3: TGTGCCAGCAACTCGAAGCGGGAGTCCTACGAGCAGTACTTC. Translating it yields CASNSKRESYEQYF.

The gene calls are TRBV11-2 and TRBJ1-3; 9 nucleotides line up with TRBD1. The V gene's germline CDR1 is SGHAT and CDR2 FQNNGV. The CDR3 spans 13 residues. Trimming removed 6 bases from V and 7 bases from J; junction bases left unmatched: 4. CDR3 in amino acids: CASRGQGRNTIYF. Here the CDR3 DNA reads TGTGCCAGCAGGGGACAGGGACGTAACACCATATATTTT. Variable domain in full (rest from reference TRBV11-2 and TRBJ1-3): EAGVAQSPRYKIIEKRQSVAFWCNPISGHATLYWYQQILGQGPKLLIQFQNNGVVDDSQLPKDRFSAERLKGVDSTLKIQPAKLEDSAVYLCASRGQGRNTIYFGEGSWLTVV.

The chain joins TRBV4-1 to TRBJ2-7; 9 nucleotides align to TRBD1. This CDR3 is built from 15 residues. Germline V gene data show CDR1 as MGHRA and CDR2 as YSYEKL. With 4 bases clipped from V and 6 bases from J, the junction kept 10 bases outside the gene matches. CDR3 protein: CASSPRQGEFLEQYF. The CDR3 DNA follows: TGCGCCAGCAGCCCCCGACAGGGGGAATTCCTCGAGCAGTACTTC.

In nucleotides, the CDR3 is TGTGCCAGCAGCTATACAGGGGGCAGCTACAATGAGCAGTTCTTC. This encodes CASSYTGGSYNEQFF. The chain joins TRBV11-2 to TRBJ2-1; 9 nucleotides match TRBD1. CDR3 length equals 15 residues. Trimming removed 4 bases from V and 3 bases from J; junction bases left unmatched: 4. Germline V gives CDR1 SGHAT, CDR2 FQNNGV.

V and J are TRBV15 and TRBJ1-3; D remains ambiguous. Trimming shortened V by 8 bases and J by 0 bases, and 11 bases separated the two germline ends. The CDR3 sequence is 14 residues long. Germline V gene data show CDR1 as LNHNV and CDR2 as YYDKDF (reference sequence). This CDR3 reads CATVGSGSGNTIYF. CDR3 nucleotide sequence: TGTGCCACCGTGGGAAGTGGCTCTGGAAACACCATATATTTT.

J is TRBJ2-5 and V is TRBV24-1; a weak D match, TRBD2 (5 bases). This CDR3 comprises 15 residues. Trimming pared 4 bases from V and 4 bases from J, leaving 15 bases between. The germline gives CDR1 KGHDR, CDR2 SFDVKD. The CDR3 sequence is CATSEWTRGRETQYF. CDR3 in DNA: TGTGCCACCAGTGAATGGACTCGTGGGCGAGAGACCCAGTACTTC.

This clone was observed a single time. The chain carries TRBV3-1 (or the pseudogene TRBV3-2) and TRBJ2-1, with D tentatively TRBD1 (5 bases). CDR3 length: 13 amino acids. CDR1 is LGHDT and CDR2 is YNNKEL in the germline V gene (reference sequence). Deletions cut 1 base from V and 11 bases from J, with 12 bases between. CDR3: CASSQARGGQQFF. The CDR3 coding sequence is TGTGCCAGCAGCCAAGCAAGGGGTGGTCAGCAGTTCTTC.

The V gene is TRBV18, the J gene TRBJ2-7; the D call may be TRBD1 or TRBD2 (6 bases each). CDR3 length: 15 residues. Germline CDR1 and CDR2: KGHSH and LQKENI. V lost 0 bases and J 2 bases, leaving 11 bases between the germline ends. DNA for the CDR3: TGTGCCAGCTCACCACCCCCGGGGGCCACCTACGAGCAGTACTTC. The encoded protein is CASSPPPGATYEQYF. Full variable domain (rest looked up from reference TRBV18 and TRBJ2-7): NAGVMQNPRHLVRRRGQEARLRCSPMKGHSHVYWYRQLPEEGLKFMVYLQKENIIDESGMPKERFSAEFPKEGPSILRIQQVVRGDSAAYFCASSPPPGATYEQYFGPGTRLTVT.

The genes are TRBV6-2 or TRBV6-3 and TRBJ2-1; TRBD2 matches 13 bases. This CDR3 is 17 amino acids long. V dropped 2 bases and J dropped 3; count of bases not matched to a gene: 4. Germline V gene lookup returns CDR1 MNHEY and CDR2 SVGEGT. The CDR3 region has the DNA TGTGCCAGCAGTTACCGGACTAGCGGGAGCCGCTACAATGAGCAGTTCTTC. It specifies CASSYRTSGSRYNEQFF.

The rearrangement links TRBV7-9 to TRBJ1-6; D is unresolved. CDR1 and CDR2 from the germline V gene are SEHNR and FQNEAQ (reference sequence). This CDR3 spans 13 amino acids. The V end lost 5 bases, the J end lost 6 bases, and 8 bases lay between the germline ends. CDR3 sequence (DNA): TGTGCCAGCAGCCCCCCGGGTAATTCACCCCTCCACTTT. It codes for CASSPPGNSPLHF.

The chain carries TRBV30 and TRBJ1-2, with TRBD1 matching over 7 bases. V was pared by 1 base and J by 7 bases, with 3 bases of the junction left unmatched. The CDR3 sequence is 12 residues long. Germline V gives CDR1 GTSNPN, CDR2 SVGIG (reference sequence). Here the CDR3 DNA reads TGTGCCTGGAGTGCGGGGACAGTTGGCTACACCTTC. It encodes CAWSAGTVGYTF.

The chain carries TRBV3-1 (or the pseudogene TRBV3-2) and TRBJ2-1, with D unresolved. CDR1 LGHDT and CDR2 YNNKEL come from the germline V gene (reference sequence). The length of the CDR3 is 12 residues. The V and J ends lost 1 base and 7 bases respectively, with 5 bases between them. The CDR3 DNA reads TGTGCCAGCAGCCAAGCTACAAATGAGCAGTTCTTC. Amino acid sequence: CASSQATNEQFF.

The chain joins TRBV12-3 or TRBV12-4 to TRBJ1-2; 8 bases agree with TRBD1. Unmatched junction bases numbered 5, after V lost 6 bases and J lost 5 bases. CDR3 length equals 13 residues. The CDR3 nucleotides read TGTGCCAGCAGAGGACAGGGTCATTATGGCTACACCTTC. Protein product: CASRGQGHYGYTF.

This chain connects TRBV28 to TRBJ1-5; maybe TRBD1 (5 bases). Per germline, CDR1 MDHEN and CDR2 SYDVKM. The length of the CDR3 is 17 residues. V was cut by 6 bases and J by 7 bases, with 25 bases left in between. The CDR3 DNA sequence: TGTGCCAGCAGCTCCCGCGGGGGGTGGCGGATTGGGCAGCCCCAGCATTTT. This codes for CASSSRGGWRIGQPQHF.

The chain carries TRBV2 and TRBJ1-2; 7 nucleotides match TRBD1. Germline CDR1 is SNHLY and CDR2 is FYNNEI. Germline trimming cut 8 bases from V and 5 bases from J; bases unmatched to any gene: 8. CDR3 size: 13 residues. In nucleotides, the CDR3 is TGTGCCAGCGGCGGTCAGGGGGTATATGGCTACACCTTC. Its translation: CASGGQGVYGYTF.

V gene TRBV5-1 combines with J gene TRBJ1-2, with a weak D call TRBD1 (5 bases). CDR1 SGHRS and CDR2 YFSETQ come from the germline V gene. Deletions cut 4 bases from V and 1 base from J, with 14 bases between. CDR3 size: 15 residues. The CDR3 bases are TGCGCCAGCAGCAGGGAGCCACAGGTTAACTATGGCTACACCTTC. It specifies CASSREPQVNYGYTF.

The chain recombines TRBV2 with TRBJ2-1, with 9 bases matching TRBD2. Losses at the gene ends were 2 bases for V and 6 bases for J; bases not matched to a gene: 8. CDR1 and CDR2 from the germline V gene are SNHLY and FYNNEI. CDR3 length: 16 amino acids. CDR3: CASSESALAGTNEQFF. CDR3 nucleotides: TGTGCCAGCAGTGAAAGTGCGCTAGCGGGGACCAATGAGCAGTTCTTC. The complete variable domain, with remaining parts taken from reference TRBV2 and TRBJ2-1, reads EPEVTQTPSHQVTQMGQEVILRCVPISNHLYFYWYRQILGQKVEFLVSFYNNEISEKSEIFDDQFSVERPDGSNFTLKIRSTKLEDSAMYFCASSESALAGTNEQFFGPGTRLTVL.

This clone was seen a few times. V gene TRBV9 combines with J gene TRBJ1-4; maybe TRBD1 (5 bases). This CDR3 is 16 amino acids long. Per germline, CDR1 SGDLS and CDR2 YYNGEE. Between the trimmed V and J ends, which lost 3 bases and 5 bases, there was a span of 17 bases. CDR3 bases: TGTGCCAGCAGCGGCGGGGGATGGAGTTCCAATGAAAAACTGTTTTTT. Protein sequence: CASSGGGWSSNEKLFF.

J is TRBJ2-7 and V is TRBV12-3 or TRBV12-4; D gene uncertain. The CDR3 has 11 residues. Trimming removed 6 bases from V and 2 bases from J, with 5 bases in between. The CDR3 sequence: CASRATYEQYF. The CDR3 DNA follows: TGTGCCAGCAGGGCCACCTACGAGCAGTACTTC.

Sample share makes this clone large. This chain links TRBV28 with TRBJ1-2, with D possibly being TRBD1 (6 bases). Trimming left V 3 bases short and J 2 bases short, with 13 bases between. The CDR3 is 15 residues long. From germline, CDR1 is MDHEN and CDR2 SYDVKM. CDR3 residues: CASSFLDRKNYGYTF. DNA of the CDR3: TGTGCCAGCAGTTTCCTCGACAGGAAAAACTATGGCTACACCTTC.

The CDR3 nucleotides are TGTGCCAGCAGCTTAGATCCCGCTGAAGCTTTCTTT. Translating gives CASSLDPAEAFF. The chain carries TRBV7-2 and TRBJ1-1; no firm D call. Trimming took 1 base from V and 6 from J, leaving 6 bases between them. The CDR3 is 12 amino acids. The germline gives CDR1 SGHTA, CDR2 FQGNSA.

The chain uses TRBV7-8 and TRBJ2-5; TRBD1 aligns across 8 bases. Germline CDR1 is SGHVS and CDR2 is FQNEAQ. This CDR3 is built from 14 residues. With V trimmed by 2 bases and J by 5 bases, 4 bases remained unmatched. The CDR3 loop reads CASSLRTGRETQYF. CDR3 sequence (DNA): TGTGCCAGCAGCTTAAGGACAGGGCGCGAGACCCAGTACTTC.

This sequence joins TRBV6-6 and TRBJ1-4; TRBD1 matches 10 bases. Germline CDR1 is MNHNY and CDR2 is SVGAGI (reference sequence). The CDR3 has 15 residues. With V trimmed by 2 bases and J by 8 bases, 5 bases remained unmatched. The CDR3 loop is CASSYPGTGAEKLFF. The CDR3 DNA reads TGTGCCAGCAGTTACCCCGGGACAGGGGCGGAAAAACTGTTTTTT.

The rearrangement links TRBV6-2 or TRBV6-3 to TRBJ1-1; TRBD1 is a possible D gene (5 bases). The length of the CDR3 is 15 residues. CDR1 is MNHEY and CDR2 is SVGEGT in the germline V gene. V gave up 2 bases and J gave up 6 bases, with 16 bases separating them. This chain's CDR3 is CASSYQGGSRAEAFF. DNA for the CDR3: TGTGCCAGCAGTTACCAGGGAGGCTCTCGAGCTGAAGCTTTCTTT.

The CDR3 is CASSEGRGSGLYGYTF. The CDR3 bases are TGTGCCAGCAGTGAAGGCAGGGGATCTGGTCTCTATGGCTACACCTTC. The chain links TRBV6-1 to TRBJ1-2, with a possible D match to TRBD1 (6 bases). V was trimmed by 1 base and J by 4 bases, leaving 16 bases between them. The CDR3 totals 16 residues. Per the germline V gene, CDR1 is MNHNS and CDR2 is SASEGT.

V usage is TRBV11-1 and J usage is TRBJ1-1; no clear D. The CDR3 covers 12 residues. Germline loops: CDR1 SGHAT, CDR2 FQDESV (reference sequence). V gave up 5 bases and J gave up 3 bases, with 7 bases separating them. The CDR3, as DNA: TGTGCCAGCAGCCGGAGCTACACTGAAGCTTTCTTT. Its translation is CASSRSYTEAFF.

The chain combines TRBV4-1 with TRBJ1-1, with TRBD1 identical over 7 bases. The germline CDR1 and CDR2 sequences are MGHRA and YSYEKL. The V segment lost 1 base and the J segment 8 bases; nucleotides outside the gene matches: 4. The CDR3 covers 13 residues. This CDR3 is CASSQALDREAFF. The DNA for the CDR3 is TGCGCCAGCAGCCAAGCCTTGGACAGGGAAGCTTTCTTT.